This TCR beta chain comes out of a study of T-cell reconstitution after alpha-beta-depleted transplantation in children. This clonotype was seen repeatedly, ten times or more. The target antigen is unknown. Study-level points and caveats: Counts and diversity of T cells one year after transplant came mostly from newly produced T cells. Several hundred rapidly expanded clones from non-depleted graft cells reportedly supplied alpha-beta T cells about two months post-transplant. Certain patients had high TCRbeta diversity at day 60, and it came from recipient T cells and thymic progenitors that survived.

A library of TCRbeta sequences, prepared with unique molecular identifiers, was generated. TCRdb redid the calling of the PCR reads with MiXCR, one entry per CDR3 protein. The profile shows 85,000 to 120,000 distinct CDR3 sequences, approximately 8% of them singletons. The CDR3 spans 15 residues. Looked up from germline, CDR1 is SGHNT and CDR2 is YYREEE (reference sequence). V trimming: 4 bases; J trimming: 8 bases; junction bases outside the gene matches: 9. The receptor was derived from a boy aged 2-9 years with acute lymphoblastic leukemia, due to receive a stem cell transplant. V is TRBV5-4 and J is TRBJ1-4; the match to TRBD1 covers 9 bases. Sequencing used PBMCs, obtained before TCRalphabeta/CD19-depleted stem cell transplant. CDR3 loop: CASSPGTGLEEKLFF. The DNA of the CDR3 is TGTGCCAGCAGCCCCGGGACAGGGTTGGAGGAAAAACTGTTTTTT.